One and the same sample provided the 25 T cell receptor beta chains below, sequenced in a study of cytotoxic CD8 clonotypes in ibrutinib-treated CLL. Only in-frame clones appear in the TCRdb table, and some are missing; sequencing was by immunoSEQ multiplex PCR. The table has about 68,000 clones, approximately 71% seen once. The sequences come from PBMCs, collected after 12 months of ibrutinib treatment. The source is a human donor with chronic lymphocytic leukemia.

The table lists this clone with a few counts. This rearrangement joins TRBV29-1 to TRBJ2-1; D possibly corresponds to TRBD1 (6 bases). The CDR3 has 11 amino acids. With 7 bases removed from V and 4 bases from J, the gap between germline ends came to 8 bases. The germline V gene encodes CDR1 SQVTM and CDR2 ANQGSEA. In nucleotides, the CDR3 is TGCAGCGCCGGACAGTACAATGAGCAGTTCTTC. Amino acid sequence: CSAGQYNEQFF.

The rearrangement uses TRBV7-9 and TRBJ2-5; maybe TRBD2 (5 bases). The CDR3 loop spans 14 amino acids. V was pared by 3 bases and J by 2 bases, with 10 bases between. CDR1 and CDR2 (germline): SEHNR, FQNEAQ (reference sequence). The DNA of the CDR3 is TGTGCCAGCAGCTTTAATCGGGGACAAGAGACCCAGTACTTC. Amino acid sequence: CASSFNRGQETQYF.

The CDR3: CASSLDGRGPYGYTF. The CDR3 coding sequence is TGTGCCAGCAGCTTAGACGGACGGGGCCCCTATGGCTACACCTTC. The J gene is TRBJ1-2, the V gene TRBV7-2, with D maybe TRBD1 (5 bases). CDR1 and CDR2 from the germline V gene are SGHTA and FQGNSA. The V end was cut by 1 base, the J end by 4 bases, with 13 bases between. This CDR3 is built from 15 residues.

The rearrangement joins TRBV6-6 to TRBJ1-1; TRBD1 might be the D (5 bases). The ends were cut back, 6 bases at V and 1 base at J, with 18 bases in the middle. This CDR3 has 16 amino acids. Looked up from germline, CDR1 is MNHNY and CDR2 is SVGAGI (reference sequence). The CDR3: CASRTRGHTGNTEAFF. The CDR3 DNA sequence: TGTGCCAGCAGAACGCGAGGACACACAGGGAACACTGAAGCTTTCTTT.

This clone was detected a few times. V usage is TRBV4-2 and J usage is TRBJ2-2, with TRBD2 matching 9 bases. The CDR3 totals 18 residues. From germline, CDR1 is LGHNA and CDR2 YNFKEQ. Trimming removed 1 base from V and 3 bases from J; junction bases left unmatched: 9. This chain's CDR3 is CASSQGGAGGPDTGELFF. The CDR3 DNA sequence: TGTGCCAGCAGCCAAGGGGGCGCGGGGGGGCCGGACACCGGGGAGCTGTTTTTT.

The chain combines TRBV12-5 with TRBJ2-7, with 10 bases aligning to TRBD1. This CDR3 has 14 amino acids. Germline CDR1 LGHNT, CDR2 FRNRAP. V dropped 5 bases and J dropped 5; count of bases not matched to a gene: 6. The CDR3 bases are TGTGCTAGTGGTACCGGGACAGGGGCGGACGAGCAGTACTTC. It specifies CASGTGTGADEQYF.

The V and J genes are TRBV5-1 and TRBJ1-6, with TRBD1 as a possible D gene (5 bases). The CDR3 contains 15 residues. The germline V gene has CDR1 SGHRS and CDR2 YFSETQ. Trimming took off 4 bases at V and 5 bases at J, with 13 bases between the two ends. CDR3 nucleotide sequence: TGCGCCAGCAGCCCCGGGACGTTAAATAATTCACCCCTCCACTTT. Its protein product is CASSPGTLNNSPLHF.

The rearrangement links TRBV27 to TRBJ2-6; D might be TRBD1 (5 bases). Deletions cut 5 bases from V and 0 bases from J, with 14 bases between. The germline CDR1 and CDR2 sequences are MNHEY and SMNVEV (reference sequence). The CDR3 consists of 17 residues. This CDR3 reads CASSHQGISSGANVLTF. DNA of the CDR3: TGTGCCAGCAGTCACCAGGGAATTAGCTCTGGGGCCAACGTCCTGACTTTC. Full variable domain (missing parts from reference TRBV27 and TRBJ2-6): EAQVTQNPRYLITVTGKKLTVTCSQNMNHEYMSWYRQDPGLGLRQIYYSMNVEVTDKGDVPEGYKVSRKEKRNFPLILESPSPNQTSLYFCASSHQGISSGANVLTFGAGSRLTVL.

This clone was picked up a small number of times. The rearrangement links TRBV4-3 to TRBJ2-3; 9 nucleotides align to TRBD2. Trimming cost V 9 bases and J 1 base; bases outside gene matches: 2. The CDR3 is 13 residues long. Germline V CDR1 and CDR2: LGHNA, YSLEER. This CDR3 is CASASGGTDTQYF. CDR3 coding DNA: TGCGCCAGTGCTAGCGGGGGCACAGATACGCAGTATTTT.

This chain connects TRBV2 to TRBJ1-1, with D maybe TRBD1 (5 bases). The germline CDR1 and CDR2 sequences are SNHLY and FYNNEI. Trimming cost V 5 bases and J 3 bases, with 10 bases left between them. CDR3 length equals 13 residues. CDR3 nucleotides: TGTGCCAGCAGTCCGGAGACAGACACTGAAGCTTTCTTT. This codes for CASSPETDTEAFF.

V usage is TRBV2 and J usage is TRBJ1-6, with D maybe TRBD1 (6 bases). The CDR3 totals 16 residues. The germline V gene has CDR1 SNHLY and CDR2 FYNNEI. Deletions cut 1 base from V and 3 bases from J, with 10 bases between. The CDR3 is CASSEEYRVYNSPLHF. CDR3 nucleotides: TGTGCCAGCAGTGAAGAATACAGGGTCTATAATTCACCCCTCCACTTT.

This sequence joins TRBV19 and TRBJ1-4; no clear D. Trimming left V 3 bases short and J 8 bases short, with 13 bases between. CDR3 length equals 14 residues. The germline V gene has CDR1 LNHDA and CDR2 SQIVND (reference sequence). CDR3 amino acids: CASSIGQPGEKLFF. In DNA, the CDR3 is TGTGCCAGTAGTATCGGCCAGCCTGGGGAAAAACTGTTTTTT.

The chain carries TRBV14 and TRBJ2-7; D is ambiguous. From germline, CDR1 is SGHDN and CDR2 FVKESK. CDR3 length equals 14 residues. V was clipped by 3 bases and J by 0 bases, with 9 bases between them. CDR3: CASSHGVPSYEQYF. The DNA of the CDR3 is TGTGCCAGCAGCCATGGGGTCCCCTCCTACGAGCAGTACTTC.

This CDR3 is CASSPSGIGNTIYF. The CDR3, as DNA: TGTGCCAGCAGCCCAAGCGGTATTGGAAACACCATATATTTT. V usage is TRBV5-4 and J usage is TRBJ1-3; D unresolved. The CDR3 is 14 residues long. Per the germline V gene, CDR1 is SGHNT and CDR2 is YYREEE (reference sequence). Deletions cut 4 bases from V and 3 bases from J, with 11 bases between.

This clone was counted once. The J gene is TRBJ1-4, the V gene TRBV5-5; no reliable D call. V lost 1 base and J lost 6, with 13 bases in between. Per germline, CDR1 SGHKS and CDR2 YYEKEE (reference sequence). The length of the CDR3 is 15 residues. The CDR3: CASSLLGPADEKLFF. CDR3 DNA sequence: TGTGCCAGCAGCTTGCTTGGACCAGCTGATGAAAAACTGTTTTTT.

This clone has a single count. This rearrangement joins TRBV27 to TRBJ1-2; possible D gene TRBD1, 5 bases. Trimming pared 10 bases from V and 8 bases from J, leaving 26 bases between. Germline loops: CDR1 MNHEY, CDR2 SMNVEV (reference sequence). This CDR3 spans 15 amino acids. CDR3 nucleotides: TGTGCCACCACCTCGACCAGCCGGGCCGCAGGGGGCTACACCTTC. Translated, it gives CATTSTSRAAGGYTF.

This clone was seen more than once but under ten times. The rearrangement joins TRBV9 to TRBJ1-6; 8 bases are a match to TRBD1. The CDR3 runs to 14 residues. The J segment lost 9 bases and the V segment lost 4 bases, leaving 6 bases of the junction unmatched. Germline V gene data show CDR1 as SGDLS and CDR2 as YYNGEE. The CDR3 DNA is TGTGCCAGCAGCCCCCTAGACAGGGGTTCACCCCTCCACTTT. This codes for CASSPLDRGSPLHF.

This clone was found a few times. V gene TRBV11-2 combines with J gene TRBJ2-6; a weak D match, TRBD1 (6 bases). CDR1 is SGHAT, CDR2 FQNNGV, per germline. The CDR3 runs 14 residues. The V end lost 7 bases, the J end lost 4 bases, and 11 bases lay between the germline ends. This chain's CDR3 is CASTGGPGANVLTF. The CDR3 DNA reads TGTGCCAGCACTGGGGGCCCCGGGGCCAACGTCCTGACTTTC.

The rearrangement joins TRBV15 to TRBJ1-2; possible D gene TRBD1, 6 bases. This CDR3 spans 15 amino acids. Trimming removed 0 bases from V and 3 bases from J, with 11 bases in between. Germline CDR1 LNHNV, CDR2 YYDKDF (reference sequence). The CDR3 region is CATSRDRGAHYGYTF. CDR3 coding DNA: TGTGCCACCAGCAGAGATAGGGGGGCTCACTATGGCTACACCTTC. Looking up the rest from reference TRBV15 and TRBJ1-2 gives the full variable domain: DAMVIQNPRYQVTQFGKPVTLSCSQTLNHNVMYWYQQKSSQAPKLLFHYYDKDFNNEADTPDNFQSRRPNTSFCFLDIRSPGLGDTAMYLCATSRDRGAHYGYTFGSGTRLTVV.

This chain uses TRBV4-1 with TRBJ1-6; tentatively, D is TRBD1 (6 bases). V was trimmed by 8 bases and J by 7 bases, leaving 12 bases between them. This CDR3 has 13 residues. Per the germline V gene, CDR1 is MGHRA and CDR2 is YSYEKL. CDR3 DNA sequence: TGCGCCAGCTCTCACAGGGTCAATTCACCCCTCCACTTT. This translates into CASSHRVNSPLHF.

The rearrangement joins TRBV5-6 to TRBJ2-1; D unclear. The CDR3 spans 14 residues. Trimming removed 5 bases at V and 0 bases at J, with 9 bases between. CDR1 is SGHDT and CDR2 is YYEEEE in the germline V gene. This CDR3 is CASRGGYSYNEQFF. The CDR3 DNA sequence: TGTGCCAGCAGGGGCGGATACTCCTACAATGAGCAGTTCTTC.

V usage is TRBV4-3 and J usage is TRBJ2-2; perhaps TRBD2 as D (7 bases). The V end was cut by 4 bases, the J end by 7 bases, with 16 bases between. Germline CDR1 and CDR2: LGHNA and YSLEER. The CDR3 totals 15 residues. CDR3 in amino acids: CASSPGGAAGGELFF. CDR3 nucleotide sequence: TGCGCCAGCAGCCCTGGGGGGGCGGCGGGCGGGGAGCTGTTTTTT.

This clone appeared a few times. J is TRBJ2-1 and V is TRBV5-1; a possible D gene is TRBD2 (6 bases). V shed 0 bases and J shed 8 bases, with 15 bases lying between them. This CDR3 is 15 amino acids long. Germline-derived CDR1 and CDR2 are SGHRS and YFSETQ. In nucleotides, the CDR3 is TGCGCCAGCAGCTTGGAACCCCGGGGGTTGGATGAGCAGTTCTTC. Translated: CASSLEPRGLDEQFF.

The J gene is TRBJ1-5, the V gene TRBV6-5; weak D call: TRBD1 (6 bases). Germline lookup yields CDR1 MNHEY and CDR2 SVGAGI. Trimming removed 6 bases at V and 3 bases at J, with 12 bases between. CDR3 length equals 14 residues. CDR3 DNA: TGTGCCAGCAGCCGAGGACAGCACAATCAGCCCCAGCATTTT. It encodes CASSRGQHNQPQHF.

The chain joins TRBV7-3 to TRBJ1-2, with 9 bases lining up with TRBD1. Trimming took 2 bases from V and 3 from J; bases not matched to a gene: 10. The CDR3 runs 17 residues. Germline-derived CDR1 and CDR2 are SGHTA and FQGTGA. For the CDR3, the DNA is TGTGCCAGCAGCTTAGCCCCCTTAAGGACAGGGGACTATGGCTACACCTTC. Amino acid sequence: CASSLAPLRTGDYGYTF.